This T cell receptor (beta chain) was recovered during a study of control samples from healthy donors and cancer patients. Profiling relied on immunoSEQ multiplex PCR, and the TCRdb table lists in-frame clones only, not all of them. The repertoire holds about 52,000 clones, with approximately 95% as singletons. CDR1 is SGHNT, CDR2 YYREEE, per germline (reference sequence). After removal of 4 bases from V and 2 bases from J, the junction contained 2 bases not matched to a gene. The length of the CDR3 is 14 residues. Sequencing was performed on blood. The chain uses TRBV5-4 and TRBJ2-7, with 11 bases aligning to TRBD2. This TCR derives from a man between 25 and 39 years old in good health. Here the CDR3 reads CASSISGRAYEQYF. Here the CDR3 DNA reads TGTGCCAGCAGCATTAGCGGGAGGGCCTACGAGCAGTACTTC.